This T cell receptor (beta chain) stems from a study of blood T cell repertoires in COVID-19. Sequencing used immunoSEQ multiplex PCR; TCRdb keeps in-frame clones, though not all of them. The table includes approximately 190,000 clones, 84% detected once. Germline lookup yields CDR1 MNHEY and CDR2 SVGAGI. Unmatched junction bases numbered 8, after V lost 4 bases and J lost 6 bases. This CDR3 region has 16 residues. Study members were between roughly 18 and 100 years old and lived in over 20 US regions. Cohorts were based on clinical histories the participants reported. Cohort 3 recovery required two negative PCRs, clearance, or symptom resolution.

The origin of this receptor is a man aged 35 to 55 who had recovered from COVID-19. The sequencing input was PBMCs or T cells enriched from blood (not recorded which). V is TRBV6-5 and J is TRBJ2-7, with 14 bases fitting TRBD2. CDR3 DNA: TGTGCCAGCAGTTCGACTAGCGGGGGGGCCTTTAGCGAGCAGTACTTC. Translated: CASSSTSGGAFSEQYF.